The 23 T cell receptor beta chains in this list originate from one sample, sequenced in a study of graft-versus-host responses after intestinal transplantation. Their antigens are not known. Produced via immunoSEQ multiplex PCR; TCRdb's table is partial and in-frame only. The sample shows 84,000 or so clones, approximately 92% of them seen only once. The material sequenced was unstimulated CD8+ T cells sorted from spleen or lymph node cells, taken before transplant. All receptors come from a human donor who was the organ donor for an intestinal transplant.

The chain combines TRBV28 with TRBJ2-3; 9 bases fit TRBD2. The V gene's germline CDR1 is MDHEN and CDR2 SYDVKM. V trimming: 7 bases; J trimming: 1 base; junction bases outside the gene matches: 6. The CDR3 contains 15 residues. CDR3 protein: CASTSQREGTDTQYF. For the CDR3, the DNA is TGTGCCAGCACCTCCCAGCGGGAGGGCACAGATACGCAGTATTTT.

V gene TRBV19 combines with J gene TRBJ2-7; D gene unclear. The CDR3 extends over 14 amino acids. Germline lookup yields CDR1 LNHDA and CDR2 SQIVND (reference sequence). Trimming left V 1 base short and J 4 bases short, with 11 bases between. CDR3 protein: CASSIGGKSYEQYF. CDR3 in DNA: TGTGCCAGTAGTATAGGCGGCAAATCGTACGAGCAGTACTTC.

The V and J genes are TRBV11-2 and TRBJ2-6; D gene unclear. Germline assignment: CDR1 SGHAT and CDR2 FQNNGV. V was clipped by 7 bases and J by 2 bases, with 12 bases between them. The CDR3 is made up of 15 amino acids. CDR3: CASIPLEPGANVLTF. The CDR3 nucleotides are TGTGCCAGCATACCCCTGGAGCCTGGGGCCAACGTCCTGACTTTC.

This chain connects TRBV4-3 to TRBJ2-7; a possible D gene is TRBD2 (6 bases). Germline CDR1 is LGHNA and CDR2 is YSLEER. This CDR3 is 15 amino acids long. Trimming cost V 0 bases and J 2 bases, with 11 bases left between them. For the CDR3, the DNA is TGCGCCAGCAGCCAAGATCACCCGGGAGCCTACGAGCAGTACTTC. The encoded protein is CASSQDHPGAYEQYF.

The rearrangement links TRBV10-3 to TRBJ2-7; 9 bases match TRBD1. The CDR3 covers 12 residues. Trimming cost V 4 bases and J 6 bases; bases outside gene matches: 1. The germline V gene has CDR1 ENHRY and CDR2 SYGVKD. The CDR3 loop reads CAISGDRAEQYF. CDR3 coding DNA: TGTGCCATCAGTGGGGACAGGGCCGAGCAGTACTTC.

The chain employs TRBV7-8 and TRBJ1-3; D gene uncertain. This CDR3 has 15 residues. Germline V gene sequence: CDR1 SGHVS, CDR2 FQNEAQ. V was pared by 5 bases and J by 4 bases, with 15 bases between. This CDR3 reads CASSRTARVGNTIYF. The CDR3 DNA reads as TGTGCCAGCAGCCGCACGGCGCGGGTCGGAAACACCATATATTTT.

The chain combines TRBV7-9 with TRBJ2-3; 7 bases are a match to TRBD1. Trimming at V came to 5 bases and at J to 6 bases, leaving 11 bases not matched to a gene. Germline values: CDR1 SEHNR, CDR2 FQNEAQ (reference sequence). The CDR3 has 15 amino acids. The CDR3 region has the DNA TGTGCCAGCAGCCGAGGGGGCGGCCCCCCCGATACGCAGTATTTT. This gives the protein CASSRGGGPPDTQYF.

V and J are TRBV5-8 and TRBJ2-3; D gene uncertain. The V and J ends lost 1 base and 2 bases respectively, with 11 bases between them. Germline-derived CDR1 and CDR2 are SGHTS and YDEGEE. CDR3 length: 15 amino acids. Here the CDR3 reads CASSLLWLTTDTQYF. CDR3 bases: TGTGCCAGCAGCTTGTTGTGGCTTACCACAGATACGCAGTATTTT.

This rearrangement joins TRBV27 to TRBJ2-1; 11 bases are a match to TRBD2. CDR1 is MNHEY and CDR2 is SMNVEV in the germline V gene (reference sequence). J gave up 4 bases and V 5 bases, and 7 bases lay outside the gene matches. This CDR3 is built from 16 residues. The CDR3 here is CASSEIAGGLYNEQFF. The CDR3 nucleotides are TGTGCCAGCAGTGAGATAGCGGGAGGGCTATACAATGAGCAGTTCTTC.

The chain combines TRBV19 with TRBJ1-2; no definite D call. Germline assignment: CDR1 LNHDA and CDR2 SQIVND (reference sequence). V was pared by 3 bases and J by 14 bases, with 25 bases between. This CDR3 contains 15 residues. In nucleotides, the CDR3 is TGTGCCAGTAGTATTTGGGGATTCTTGGGAGATGCCTTTACCTTC. It codes for CASSIWGFLGDAFTF.

This clone was observed a single time. This chain uses TRBV29-1 with TRBJ2-1; D call uncertain. V lost 4 bases and J lost 3, with 13 bases in between. The CDR3 is 14 amino acids. Germline values: CDR1 SQVTM, CDR2 ANQGSEA. The CDR3 region has the DNA TGCAGCGTTGTTCGCCCCCGAGACTACAATGAGCAGTTCTTC. It encodes CSVVRPRDYNEQFF.

V usage is TRBV4-2 and J usage is TRBJ2-7; 10 bases are shared with TRBD1. The end of the DNA fits TRBJ2-5 better, so the J call may be wrong. The CDR3 has 16 residues. Germline lookup yields CDR1 LGHNA and CDR2 YNFKEQ. CDR3 region: CASSPRTGDRGETQYF. DNA for the CDR3: TGTGCCAGCAGCCCAAGGACAGGGGACAGGGGAGAGACCCAGTACTTC.

The V gene is TRBV28, the J gene TRBJ2-1, with TRBD2 identical over 7 bases. The CDR3 has 14 amino acids. Germline CDR1 MDHEN, CDR2 SYDVKM. V dropped 7 bases and J dropped 4; count of bases not matched to a gene: 7. The DNA of the CDR3 is TGTGCCAGCACCGTAGGACTAGGATACAATGAGCAGTTCTTC. Its translation: CASTVGLGYNEQFF.

The chain joins TRBV9 to TRBJ1-3; TRBD1 matches at 9 bases. Germline CDR1 SGDLS, CDR2 YYNGEE. The CDR3 covers 15 residues. Trimming cost V 4 bases and J 3 bases; bases outside gene matches: 5. The DNA of the CDR3 is TGTGCCAGCAGCCTTGGACAGGGGAGTGGAAACACCATATATTTT. Its translation is CASSLGQGSGNTIYF.

The CDR3 here is CASSFGTSAEKLFF. The DNA for the CDR3 is TGTGCCAGCAGCTTCGGGACATCGGCAGAAAAACTGTTTTTT. V usage is TRBV7-9 and J usage is TRBJ1-4; the D gene is possibly TRBD1 (6 bases). V dropped 3 bases and J dropped 8 bases, with 13 bases sitting between them. Germline CDR1 is SEHNR and CDR2 is FQNEAQ (reference sequence). This CDR3 has 14 amino acids.

The chain carries TRBV9 and TRBJ2-1, with a weak D call TRBD2 (5 bases). V was pared by 0 bases and J by 7 bases, with 14 bases between. CDR1 and CDR2 from the germline V gene are SGDLS and YYNGEE. The CDR3 runs to 15 residues. The CDR3 loop is CASSVGFAGPNEQFF. CDR3 nucleotides: TGTGCCAGCAGCGTAGGGTTCGCGGGCCCTAATGAGCAGTTCTTC.

As regards this clone: Other DNA variants within this sample encode the same CDR3. V and J are TRBV27 and TRBJ1-1; 8 nucleotides match TRBD1. The CDR3 contains 13 residues. With V trimmed by 3 bases and J by 4 bases, 1 base remained unmatched. CDR1 and CDR2 (germline): MNHEY, SMNVEV (reference sequence). CDR3: CASSFTGGTEAFF. The DNA of the CDR3 is TGTGCCAGCAGTTTTACAGGGGGCACTGAAGCTTTCTTT.

This clone was seen just once. The chain recombines TRBV7-9 with TRBJ1-2; D perhaps matches TRBD1 (5 bases). Germline lookup yields CDR1 SEHNR and CDR2 FQNEAQ (reference sequence). V dropped 5 bases and J dropped 5 bases, with 6 bases sitting between them. The CDR3 contains 11 residues. The CDR3 DNA sequence: TGTGCCAGCAGCCAGGGTTATGGCTACACCTTC. This encodes CASSQGYGYTF. The full variable domain, completed using reference TRBV7-9 and TRBJ1-2, is DTGVSQNPRHKITKRGQNVTFRCDPISEHNRLYWYRQTLGQGPEFLTYFQNEAQLEKSRLLSDRFSAERPKGSFSTLEIQRTEQGDSAMYLCASSQGYGYTFGSGTRLTVV.

The V call is TRBV14, the J call TRBJ1-2; D call uncertain. The germline gives CDR1 SGHDN, CDR2 FVKESK. V was pared by 1 base and J by 4 bases, with 13 bases between. The length of the CDR3 is 15 residues. CDR3 protein: CASSQGWSTLYGYTF. CDR3 coding DNA: TGTGCCAGCAGCCAAGGATGGTCGACTCTCTATGGCTACACCTTC.

The CDR3 nucleotides read TGTGCCAGCAGCTTAGAGCGGGCCCTCTCTGGAAACACCATATATTTT. Protein: CASSLERALSGNTIYF. The rearrangement links TRBV11-2 to TRBJ1-3, with no clear D. V dropped 0 bases and J dropped 0 bases, with 9 bases sitting between them. The V gene's germline CDR1 is SGHAT and CDR2 FQNNGV. The CDR3 consists of 16 residues.

The gene calls are TRBV19 and TRBJ2-7, with D maybe TRBD2 (5 bases). The germline gives CDR1 LNHDA, CDR2 SQIVND (reference sequence). This CDR3 has 13 amino acids. V was trimmed by 2 bases and J by 6 bases, leaving 11 bases between them. The CDR3 bases are TGTGCCAGTAGTATAATTCCAGGAGGCGAGCAGTACTTC. Protein: CASSIIPGGEQYF.

The table lists this clone with a few counts. This chain uses TRBV27 with TRBJ1-1; unclear D gene. CDR3 length equals 13 residues. Germline V lookup: CDR1 MNHEY, CDR2 SMNVEV (reference sequence). The V and J ends lost 3 bases and 1 base respectively, with 6 bases between them. CDR3 region: CASSFPGNTEAFF. In DNA, the CDR3 is TGTGCCAGCAGTTTCCCGGGGAACACTGAAGCTTTCTTT.

The chain joins TRBV28 to TRBJ1-4; D is possibly TRBD1 (6 bases). The CDR3 contains 15 residues. V lost 1 base and J 6 bases, leaving 12 bases between the germline ends. In germline, CDR1 is MDHEN, CDR2 SYDVKM. CDR3 residues: CASSLFGQGYEKLFF. DNA of the CDR3: TGTGCCAGCAGTTTATTTGGGCAGGGGTATGAAAAACTGTTTTTT. Looking up the rest from reference TRBV28 and TRBJ1-4 gives the full variable domain: DVKVTQSSRYLVKRTGEKVFLECVQDMDHENMFWYRQDPGLGLRLIYFSYDVKMKEKGDIPEGYSVSREKKERFSLILESASTNQTSMYLCASSLFGQGYEKLFFGSGTQLSVL.